A selection of T cell receptor beta chains follows, all from one sample in a study of blood T cells in healthy people across ages. A single record per CDR3 protein comes from TCRdb applying MiXCR to the 5' RACE reads. Here the sample spans around 1.5 million distinct CDR3 sequences, around 59% being singletons. The sample taken for sequencing was blood. These receptors all stem from a man aged 18 to 35 in good health. CDR3s include the opening cysteine and the closing phenylalanine or tryptophan. D genes are given only for firm matches. Part of the rows lack a size; the others show once, few, many or a class for expanded clones.

j_gene,d_gene,abundance,v_gene,CDR3aa,CDR3nt
TRBJ2-3,TRBD2,NA,TRBV10-3,CAISEPGTSGRGTDTQYF,TGTGCCATCAGTGAACCCGGGACTAGCGGGAGGGGAACAGATACGCAGTATTTT
TRBJ1-1,NA,NA,TRBV6-2/TRBV6-3,CASRGILNTEAFF,TGTGCCAGCAGAGGGATATTGAACACTGAAGCTTTCTTT
TRBJ1-5,NA,NA,TRBV6-6,CASSYPPGSGQPQHF,TGTGCCAGCAGTTACCCCCCCGGATCTGGACAGCCCCAGCATTTT
TRBJ2-3,NA,once,TRBV6-5,CASSYSYSGNTDTQYF,TGTGCCAGCAGTTACTCGTATAGCGGAAACACAGATACGCAGTATTTT
TRBJ2-4,NA,few,TRBV2,CASRDRAGENIQYF,TGTGCCAGCCGAGACAGGGCGGGGGAAAACATTCAGTACTTC
TRBJ1-1,NA,NA,TRBV28,CASSPLPSNTEAFF,TGTGCCAGCAGTCCCCTTCCCTCGAACACTGAAGCTTTCTTT
TRBJ1-1,TRBD1,NA,TRBV20-1,CSAPGQGAAEAFF,TGCAGTGCCCCCGGACAGGGTGCCGCTGAAGCTTTCTTT
TRBJ1-1,TRBD1,NA,TRBV12-3/TRBV12-4,CASNVGRGTEAFF,TGTGCCAGCAACGTAGGCAGGGGGACTGAAGCTTTCTTT
TRBJ1-1,NA,NA,TRBV4-1,CASSQPPGQLNTEAFF,TGCGCCAGCAGCCAACCACCGGGACAACTGAACACTGAAGCTTTCTTT
TRBJ1-5,NA,NA,TRBV7-2,CASSLIELGFNQPQHF,TGTGCCAGCAGCTTAATCGAGCTGGGCTTCAATCAGCCCCAGCATTTT
TRBJ2-1,NA,NA,TRBV6-5,CASSYGASAGNVQFF,TGTGCCAGCAGTTATGGGGCGTCGGCAGGCAATGTGCAGTTCTTC
TRBJ2-7,NA,few,TRBV5-1,CASSLGTRDNYEQYF,TGCGCCAGCAGCTTGGGGACCCGGGATAACTACGAGCAGTACTTC
TRBJ2-1,NA,once,TRBV4-1,CASSPQEHYEQFF,TGCGCCAGCAGCCCGCAGGAGCACTACGAGCAGTTCTTC
TRBJ2-7,TRBD2,few,TRBV6-6,CASSLREGASGEQYF,TGTGCCAGCAGCCTACGGGAAGGGGCTAGCGGAGAGCAGTACTTC
TRBJ1-2,TRBD1,few,TRBV5-6,CASSLVYRGMIGYTF,TGTGCCAGCAGCTTGGTATACAGGGGAATGATCGGCTACACCTTC
TRBJ1-2,TRBD1,NA,TRBV12-3/TRBV12-4,CASSKTGKRDGYTF,TGTGCCAGCAGTAAGACAGGGAAGAGAGACGGCTACACCTTC
TRBJ1-2,TRBD1,NA,TRBV20-1,CTSLVGDRSYGYTF,TGCACTTCCCTAGTAGGGGACAGATCCTATGGCTACACCTTC
TRBJ1-1,NA,NA,TRBV12-3/TRBV12-4,CASSFEAEAFF,TGTGCCAGCAGTTTTGAGGCTGAAGCTTTCTTT
TRBJ2-3,TRBD2,few,TRBV20-1,CSARDSRGALTDTQYF,TGCAGTGCTAGAGATTCGCGGGGGGCGCTCACAGATACGCAGTATTTT
TRBJ2-6,NA,NA,TRBV12-3/TRBV12-4,CASEAGASGANVLTF,TGTGCCAGCGAGGCCGGCGCCTCTGGGGCCAACGTCCTGACTTTC
TRBJ2-4,NA,NA,TRBV7-9,CASSSQEGKNIQYF,TGTGCCAGCAGCTCCCAGGAAGGCAAAAACATTCAGTACTTC
TRBJ2-6,NA,NA,TRBV30,CAVEVPGANVLTF,TGTGCCGTGGAGGTCCCCGGGGCCAACGTCCTGACTTTC
TRBJ2-1,NA,NA,TRBV2,CARPTGEQFF,TGTGCCAGACCGACGGGTGAGCAGTTCTTC
TRBJ2-7,NA,once,TRBV20-1,CSASTQHEQYF,TGCAGTGCTAGTACCCAGCACGAGCAGTACTTC